This record looks at one T cell receptor (beta chain) sequence and its context. V lost 5 bases and J 1 base, leaving 6 bases between the germline ends. CDR1 MNHEY and CDR2 SMNVEV come from the germline V gene (reference sequence). The CDR3 contains 12 residues. Some clones are missing from TCRdb's copy, which holds only in-frame ones; the method was immunoSEQ multiplex PCR. The data hold around 140,000 clones, with roughly 91% observed a single time. This record comes from a study of blood T cell repertoires in COVID-19. The chain is built from TRBV27 and TRBJ2-7; the D is unclear. The receptor's source is a man aged 45 to 65 with active or convalescent COVID-19. What was sequenced was peripheral blood. Written as DNA, the CDR3 is TGTGCCAGCAGTCCGAGGTCCTACGAGCAGTACTTC. Amino acid sequence: CASSPRSYEQYF.